These 11 T cell receptor beta chains originate from one sample sequenced in a study of a mutant IDH1 vaccine in newly diagnosed glioma. TCRdb's copy holds only in-frame clones and misses some; the assay was immunoSEQ multiplex PCR. The table has about 50,000 clones, roughly 78% seen once. Antigens of these TCRs are unknown. Time point: week 5, during vaccination. Each dose delivered 300 ug of mutant IDH1 20-mer peptide subcutaneously with imiquimod. Here the sequenced sample was PBMCs, taken from a glioma patient whose treatment included an IDH1 peptide vaccine. Receptors originate from a man aged 50 to 60 with glioma.

The chain couples TRBV11-2 to TRBJ1-3; no clear D. Trimming shortened V by 2 bases and J by 2 bases, and 10 bases separated the two germline ends. Germline CDR1 is SGHAT and CDR2 is FQNNGV. The CDR3 has 15 amino acids. CDR3 sequence (DNA): TGTGCCAGCAGCTTAATGGGAGAGGCTGGAAACACCATATATTTT. Translation: CASSLMGEAGNTIYF.

V is TRBV6-5 and J is TRBJ1-5, with TRBD1 matching over 7 bases. V dropped 7 bases and J dropped 6; count of bases not matched to a gene: 6. The germline gives CDR1 MNHEY, CDR2 SVGAGI. This CDR3 comprises 13 residues. The CDR3 nucleotides read TGTGCCAGCAACGACAGGGCGGGTCAGCCCCAGCATTTT. The encoded protein is CASNDRAGQPQHF.

The chain joins TRBV7-2 to TRBJ1-5; 7 nucleotides match TRBD1. The CDR3 runs 15 residues. CDR1 is SGHTA, CDR2 FQGNSA, per germline. The trim removed 4 bases at V and 3 bases at J, leaving 6 bases unmatched. This chain's CDR3 is CASSSQGGANQPQHF. The CDR3 DNA reads as TGTGCCAGCAGCTCCCAGGGGGGGGCCAATCAGCCCCAGCATTTT. The variable domain in full, with the rest retrieved from reference TRBV7-2 and TRBJ1-5, is GAGVSQSPSNKVTEKGKDVELRCDPISGHTALYWYRQSLGQGLEFLIYFQGNSAPDKSGLPSDRFSAERTGGSVSTLTIQRTQQEDSAVYLCASSSQGGANQPQHFGDGTRLSIL.

V usage is TRBV9 and J usage is TRBJ1-6; D ambiguous. CDR3 length: 13 residues. Germline V gene sequence: CDR1 SGDLS, CDR2 YYNGEE. Trimming took off 3 bases at V and 4 bases at J, with 5 bases between the two ends. The CDR3 sequence: CASSGNYNSPLHF. In DNA, the CDR3 is TGTGCCAGCAGCGGAAATTATAATTCACCCCTCCACTTT.

The rearrangement links TRBV23-1 to TRBJ2-7; 8 positions match TRBD1. Being an ORF, TRBV23-1 has a function that is uncertain. Trimming took 7 bases from V and 5 from J; bases not matched to a gene: 16. The CDR3 loop spans 16 amino acids. The CDR3 sequence is CASKIPEGQGDHEQYF. In DNA form, the CDR3 reads TGCGCCAGCAAGATCCCTGAAGGACAGGGCGATCACGAGCAGTACTTC.

V and J are TRBV19 and TRBJ1-2, with a tentative D call TRBD1 (5 bases). This CDR3 region has 13 residues. With 7 bases removed from V and 1 base from J, the gap between germline ends came to 10 bases. Looked up from germline, CDR1 is LNHDA and CDR2 is SQIVND (reference sequence). The CDR3 DNA follows: TGTGCCAGTACCCACAGGCTTAACTATGGCTACACCTTC. It encodes CASTHRLNYGYTF.

This sequence joins TRBV7-9 and TRBJ2-2, with TRBD1 as a possible D gene (6 bases). Germline CDR1 reads SEHNR; CDR2 reads FQNEAQ (reference sequence). The V end lost 5 bases, the J end lost 5 bases, and 9 bases lay between the germline ends. The CDR3 totals 13 residues. The CDR3 reads CASSPQGTGELFF. The CDR3 region has the DNA TGTGCCAGCAGCCCGCAGGGGACCGGGGAGCTGTTTTTT.

The V gene is TRBV18, the J gene TRBJ1-2; D call uncertain. V was clipped by 6 bases and J by 6 bases, with 14 bases between them. This CDR3 is 13 amino acids long. CDR1 and CDR2 (germline): KGHSH, LQKENI. The CDR3 here is CASSPDMGDGYTF. DNA of the CDR3: TGTGCCAGCTCCCCTGACATGGGCGATGGCTACACCTTC.

In its sample, this clone was seen a few times. The rearrangement uses TRBV10-3 and TRBJ1-1, with 7 bases lining up with TRBD1. The CDR3 runs 14 residues. The J segment lost 4 bases and the V segment lost 4 bases, leaving 6 bases of the junction unmatched. From germline, CDR1 is ENHRY and CDR2 SYGVKD. In DNA form, the CDR3 reads TGTGCCATCAGTGGACAGGGTTATGCCACTGAAGCTTTCTTT. It codes for CAISGQGYATEAFF.

The J gene is TRBJ2-7, the V gene TRBV19, with 8 bases that match TRBD2. The CDR3 extends over 14 amino acids. CDR1 LNHDA and CDR2 SQIVND come from the germline V gene (reference sequence). Trimming removed 5 bases from V and 6 bases from J; junction bases left unmatched: 9. The CDR3 DNA follows: TGTGCCAGTAGTTCCGGGAGGGTGGGGTCCGAGCAGTACTTC. This gives the protein CASSSGRVGSEQYF. Full variable domain (missing parts from reference TRBV19 and TRBJ2-7): DGGITQSPKYLFRKEGQNVTLSCEQNLNHDAMYWYRQDPGQGLRLIYYSQIVNDFQKGDIAEGYSVSREKKESFPLTVTSAQKNPTAFYLCASSSGRVGSEQYFGPGTRLTVT.

V gene TRBV7-9 combines with J gene TRBJ1-3; no clear D gene. The germline CDR1 and CDR2 sequences are SEHNR and FQNEAQ (reference sequence). This CDR3 is built from 16 residues. Trimming took off 1 base at V and 0 bases at J, with 10 bases between the two ends. Here the CDR3 reads CASSLGLQVSGNTIYF. The CDR3, as DNA: TGTGCCAGCAGCTTAGGTTTGCAGGTCTCTGGAAACACCATATATTTT. Together with reference TRBV7-9 and TRBJ1-3, the CDR3 gives the full variable domain: DTGVSQNPRHKITKRGQNVTFRCDPISEHNRLYWYRQTLGQGPEFLTYFQNEAQLEKSRLLSDRFSAERPKGSFSTLEIQRTEQGDSAMYLCASSLGLQVSGNTIYFGEGSWLTVV.